These T cell receptor beta chains were read from a single sample in a study of T cells in Graves' hyperthyroidism and ophthalmopathy. One entry per CDR3 protein, called by TCRdb with MiXCR from the multiplex PCR reads. The sample has about 420,000 distinct CDR3 sequences; 12% to 15% are singletons. Sequencing was done on a sample of blood. These receptors originate from a woman in her late teens or twenties with Graves' hyperthyroidism. CDR3s include the opening cysteine and the closing phenylalanine or tryptophan. A D gene is named only where the DNA matches it firmly. The size entry is marked missing in some rows and otherwise reads once, few, many or a size class.

j_call	clone_size	v_call	cdr3_length	d_call	cdr3_nt	cdr3_aa
TRBJ1-5	many	TRBV12-3/TRBV12-4	12	.	TGTGCCAGCAGGGGTAGCAATCAGCCCCAGCATTTT	CASRGSNQPQHF
TRBJ1-4	many	TRBV28	14	.	TGTGCCAGCAGTTTAAGACAGGCGGGTGAAAAACTGTTTTTT	CASSLRQAGEKLFF
TRBJ2-7	once	TRBV4-3	15	TRBD2	TGCGCCAGCAGCCAGGCTAGCGGGAGTCTCTACGAGCAGTACTTC	CASSQASGSLYEQYF
TRBJ2-7	many	TRBV20-1	15	.	TGCAGTGCTAGAACCCCCACAGGAGCCTCCTACGAGCAGTACTTC	CSARTPTGASYEQYF
TRBJ2-1	many	TRBV12-3/TRBV12-4	11	TRBD1	TGTGCCAGCAGGGGACAGGGAAAGCAGTTCTTC	CASRGQGKQFF
TRBJ2-1	.	TRBV20-1	17	TRBD2	TGCAGTGCTAGACACCATATGGGACTAGCGGGAGGGAATGAGCAGTTCTTC	CSARHHMGLAGGNEQFF
TRBJ2-7	few	TRBV4-1	15	TRBD2	TGCGCCAGCAGCCAAGATCCGCCGGGGGGTTCTAAGCAGTACTTC	CASSQDPPGGSKQYF
TRBJ1-1	.	TRBV15	14	.	TGTGCCACCACGCTTAATCAGGGCAACACTGAAGCTTTCTTT	CATTLNQGNTEAFF
TRBJ1-2	many	TRBV28	15	TRBD1	TGTGCCAGCAGTTCGGCCGGGACAGGGGGCTATGGCTACACCTTC	CASSSAGTGGYGYTF
TRBJ2-7	many	TRBV10-3	15	.	TGTGCCATCAGGGACGTAGACAGGAGCTCCTACGAGCAGTACTTC	CAIRDVDRSSYEQYF
TRBJ2-5	.	TRBV6-2/TRBV6-3	15	TRBD1	TGTGCCAGCAGTGCTGGGACAGGGAGGGCAGAGACCCAGTACTTC	CASSAGTGRAETQYF
TRBJ1-1	few	TRBV4-3	15	.	TGCGCCAGCAGCCAAGACGGCAGGGGTAAAAGGGAAGCTTTCTTT	CASSQDGRGKREAFF
TRBJ1-1	.	TRBV5-1	14	.	TGCGCCAGCAGCTTGGACGGGACGAACACTGAAGCTTTCTTT	CASSLDGTNTEAFF
TRBJ1-2	many	TRBV28	15	TRBD1	TGTGCCAGCAGGCTACCTCTGGGGACAGGGGTAGGCTACACCTTC	CASRLPLGTGVGYTF
TRBJ2-1	many	TRBV7-9	16	.	TGTGCCAGCAGCTTGGGTTGGGAGAGCTCCTACAATGAGCAGTTCTTC	CASSLGWESSYNEQFF
TRBJ2-3	once	TRBV28	17	TRBD2	TGTGCCAGCAGTCCCCTGACTAGCGGGAGTAGCACAGATACGCAGTATTTT	CASSPLTSGSSTDTQYF
TRBJ1-6	many	TRBV5-1	14	.	TGCGCCAGCAGCAGCGGGACGGGTGGTTTGACCCTCCACTTT	CASSSGTGGLTLHF
TRBJ2-7	few	TRBV6-1	14	.	TGTGCCAGCAGTCGGACCCAGGGTTGGTACGAGCAGTACTTC	CASSRTQGWYEQYF
TRBJ1-3	.	TRBV4-1	15	.	TGCGCCAGCAGCCTAAGCCTCCAGACTGGAAACACCATATATTTT	CASSLSLQTGNTIYF
TRBJ1-1	few	TRBV29-1	13	.	TGCAGCGTCCTCACGGGGGGAAACACTGAAGCTTTCTTT	CSVLTGGNTEAFF
TRBJ2-7	many	TRBV4-3	15	TRBD1	TGCGCCAGCAGCCAGACAGGGGCGGCTGGCTACGAGCAGTACTTC	CASSQTGAAGYEQYF
TRBJ1-6	few	TRBV3-1	15	TRBD1	TGTGCCAGCAGCCAACTCCGGGACAGGGTTTCACCCCTCCACTTT	CASSQLRDRVSPLHF
TRBJ2-5	many	TRBV25-1	16	TRBD2	TGTGCCAGCAGTGACTGGACTAGCGGTTCGAAAGAGACCCAGTACTTC	CASSDWTSGSKETQYF
TRBJ2-3	many	TRBV30	15	TRBD1	TGTGCCTGGACCGGACAGGGAACCAGCACAGATACGCAGTATTTT	CAWTGQGTSTDTQYF
TRBJ1-5	.	TRBV28	15	.	TGTGCCAAACGGCGGGAGATCTATAGCAATCAGCCCCAGCATTTT	CAKRREIYSNQPQHF
TRBJ1-1	many	TRBV5-8	13	.	TGTGCCAGCAGCAAGGGGGGGGACACTGAAGCTTTCTTT	CASSKGGDTEAFF
TRBJ1-3	.	TRBV5-4	14	TRBD1	TGTGCCAGCAGCAACAGGGGGCTGGGAAACACCATATATTTT	CASSNRGLGNTIYF
TRBJ1-5	.	TRBV20-1	14	TRBD1	TGCAGTGCGACCTGGACAGGGGCGGATCAGCCCCAGCATTTT	CSATWTGADQPQHF
TRBJ1-6	many	TRBV6-1	18	TRBD1	TGTGCCAGCAGTGAAGGATACAGGGGGCGGACGGGGTATTCACCCCTCCACTTT	CASSEGYRGRTGYSPLHF
TRBJ1-1	many	TRBV30	13	.	TGTGCCTGGACTCGGGGTAGGAACACTGAAGCTTTCTTT	CAWTRGRNTEAFF
TRBJ2-5	many	TRBV20-1	15	.	TGCAGTGCTAGAGAAGAAGAGGGAGTGGGAGAGACCCAGTACTTC	CSAREEEGVGETQYF
TRBJ2-7	many	TRBV28	11	.	TGTGCCAGCAGTTTTCGGGGCCTTGAGAACTTC	CASSFRGLENF